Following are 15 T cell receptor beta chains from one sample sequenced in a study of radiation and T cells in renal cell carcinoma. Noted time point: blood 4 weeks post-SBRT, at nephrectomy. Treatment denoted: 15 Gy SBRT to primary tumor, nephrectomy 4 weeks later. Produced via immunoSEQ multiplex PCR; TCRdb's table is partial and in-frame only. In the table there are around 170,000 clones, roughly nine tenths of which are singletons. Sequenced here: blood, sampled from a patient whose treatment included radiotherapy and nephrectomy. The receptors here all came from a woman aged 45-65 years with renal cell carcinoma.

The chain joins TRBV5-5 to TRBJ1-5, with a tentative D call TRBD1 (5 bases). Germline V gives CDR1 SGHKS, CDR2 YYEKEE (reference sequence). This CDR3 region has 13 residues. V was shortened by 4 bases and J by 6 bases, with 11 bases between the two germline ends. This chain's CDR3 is CASSLVGRQPQHF. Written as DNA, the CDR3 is TGTGCCAGCAGCCTGGTGGGGCGTCAGCCCCAGCATTTT.

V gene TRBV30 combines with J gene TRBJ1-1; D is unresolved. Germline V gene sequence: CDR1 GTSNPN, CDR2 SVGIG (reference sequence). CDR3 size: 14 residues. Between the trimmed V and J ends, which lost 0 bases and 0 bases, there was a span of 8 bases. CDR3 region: CAWSVERVNTEAFF. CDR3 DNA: TGTGCCTGGAGTGTCGAGAGGGTGAACACTGAAGCTTTCTTT.

The CDR3 sequence is CASSFTGQGATAEAFF. The CDR3 nucleotides are TGCGCCAGCAGCTTCACCGGACAGGGGGCAACTGCTGAAGCTTTCTTT. This chain joins TRBV5-1 and TRBJ1-1; the match to TRBD1 covers 11 bases. The ends lost 2 bases at V and 6 bases at J; junction bases unmatched: 9. This CDR3 is built from 16 residues. Looked up from germline, CDR1 is SGHRS and CDR2 is YFSETQ.

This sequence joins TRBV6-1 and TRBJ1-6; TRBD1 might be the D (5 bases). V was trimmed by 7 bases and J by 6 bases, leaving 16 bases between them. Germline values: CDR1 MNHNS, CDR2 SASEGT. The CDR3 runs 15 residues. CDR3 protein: CASNRGDVANSPLHF. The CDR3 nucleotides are TGTGCCAGCAACCGGGGGGATGTGGCTAATTCACCCCTCCACTTT.

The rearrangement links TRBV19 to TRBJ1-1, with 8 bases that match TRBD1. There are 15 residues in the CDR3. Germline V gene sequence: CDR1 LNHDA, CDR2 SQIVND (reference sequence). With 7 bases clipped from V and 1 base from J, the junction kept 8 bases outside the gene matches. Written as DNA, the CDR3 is TGTGCCAGTACCAACACAGGGGGATGGAACACTGAAGCTTTCTTT. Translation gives CASTNTGGWNTEAFF.

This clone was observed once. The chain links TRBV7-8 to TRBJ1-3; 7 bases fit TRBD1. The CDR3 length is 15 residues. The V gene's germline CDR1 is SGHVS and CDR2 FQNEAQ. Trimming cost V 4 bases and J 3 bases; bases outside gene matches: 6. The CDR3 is CASSSQGGIGNTIYF. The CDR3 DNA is TGTGCCAGCAGCTCCCAGGGGGGAATTGGAAACACCATATATTTT.

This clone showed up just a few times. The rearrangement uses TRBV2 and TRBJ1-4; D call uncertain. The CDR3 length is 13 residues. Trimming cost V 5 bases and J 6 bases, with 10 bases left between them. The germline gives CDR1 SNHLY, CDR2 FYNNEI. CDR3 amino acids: CASSYGEDEKLFF. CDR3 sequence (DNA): TGTGCCAGCAGTTACGGGGAGGATGAAAAACTGTTTTTT.

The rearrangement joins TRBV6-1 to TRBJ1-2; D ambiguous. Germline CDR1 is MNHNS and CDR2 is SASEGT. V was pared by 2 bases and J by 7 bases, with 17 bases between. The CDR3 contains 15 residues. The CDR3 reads CASSENEGRFGGYTF. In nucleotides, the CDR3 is TGTGCCAGCAGTGAAAACGAGGGCCGCTTCGGTGGCTACACCTTC.

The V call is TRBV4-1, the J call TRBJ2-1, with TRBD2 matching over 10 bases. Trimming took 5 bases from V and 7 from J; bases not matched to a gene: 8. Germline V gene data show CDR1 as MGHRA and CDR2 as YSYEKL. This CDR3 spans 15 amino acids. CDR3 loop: CASSSQGLADNEQFF. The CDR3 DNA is TGCGCCAGCAGCTCTCAAGGACTAGCGGATAATGAGCAGTTCTTC.

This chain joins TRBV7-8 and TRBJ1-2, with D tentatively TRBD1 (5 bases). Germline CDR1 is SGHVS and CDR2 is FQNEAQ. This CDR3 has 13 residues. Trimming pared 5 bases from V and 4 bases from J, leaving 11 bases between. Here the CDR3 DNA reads TGTGCCAGCAGCCATGACAGATCCTATGGCTACACCTTC. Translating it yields CASSHDRSYGYTF.

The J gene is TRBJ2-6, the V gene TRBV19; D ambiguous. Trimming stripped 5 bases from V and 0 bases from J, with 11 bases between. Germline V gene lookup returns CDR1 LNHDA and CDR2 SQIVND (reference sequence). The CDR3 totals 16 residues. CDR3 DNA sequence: TGTGCCAGTAGTGGCGGACGTCTCTCTGGGGCCAACGTCCTGACTTTC. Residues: CASSGGRLSGANVLTF.

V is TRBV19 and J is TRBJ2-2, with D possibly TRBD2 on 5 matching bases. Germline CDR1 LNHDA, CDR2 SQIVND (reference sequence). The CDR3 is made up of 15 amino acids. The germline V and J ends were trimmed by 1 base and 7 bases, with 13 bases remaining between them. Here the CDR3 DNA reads TGTGCCAGTAGTATAGGCGGACTTGCCATCGGGGAGCTGTTTTTT. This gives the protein CASSIGGLAIGELFF.

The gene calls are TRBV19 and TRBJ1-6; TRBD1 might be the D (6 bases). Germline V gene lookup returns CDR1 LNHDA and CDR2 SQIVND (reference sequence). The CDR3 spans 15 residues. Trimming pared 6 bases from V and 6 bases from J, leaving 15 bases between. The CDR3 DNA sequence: TGTGCCAGTAGCCGTAGCGGACAGCCTAATTCACCCCTCCACTTT. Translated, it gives CASSRSGQPNSPLHF.

In DNA, the CDR3 is TGCAGCGCCCAAGCGGGACTAGGCGCGTACGAGCAGTACTTC. Translated, it gives CSAQAGLGAYEQYF. V gene TRBV29-1 combines with J gene TRBJ2-7; TRBD2 matches at 8 bases. The CDR3 is made up of 14 amino acids. The V and J ends lost 7 bases and 4 bases, in that order; junction bases with no gene match: 12. CDR1 is SQVTM and CDR2 is ANQGSEA in the germline V gene.

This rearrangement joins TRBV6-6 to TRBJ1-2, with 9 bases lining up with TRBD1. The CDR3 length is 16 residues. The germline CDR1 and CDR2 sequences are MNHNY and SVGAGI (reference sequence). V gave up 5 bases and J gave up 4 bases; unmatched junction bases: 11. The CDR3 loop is CASSSSGTGSSYGYTF. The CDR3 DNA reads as TGTGCCAGCAGTAGCTCCGGGACAGGGTCCAGCTATGGCTACACCTTC.